This T cell receptor beta chain was sequenced during a study of T cell responses to AZD1222 COVID-19 vaccine. This clone has a single count. What it recognizes is unknown. Germline V lookup: CDR1 SNHLY, CDR2 FYNNEI. V lost 6 bases, J lost 7 bases, and 10 bases stayed unmatched. CDR3 length: 15 amino acids. Repertoires were generated with immunoSEQ multiplex PCR, while TCRdb's copy carries only in-frame clones and drops some. The profile covers about 120,000 clones, with 90% appearing a single time and 7.2% taken by the ten largest. Notes on the study in general: CD4 TCRs linked to vaccination spanned spike, dominating at 160-218 and 743-854. Donors, mostly white British, included more females; clonal diversity was possibly underestimated. Reportedly, close to half of spike-specific TCRs are directed against unmutated variant regions. Baseline testing showed seropositivity in only six or seven AZD1222 recipients.

The sample here was peripheral blood, taken on day 0 of AZD1222 vaccination. The receptor was derived from an adult in good health. The J gene is TRBJ2-2, the V gene TRBV2; 8 bases are shared with TRBD1. The CDR3 DNA reads TGTGCCAGCAGAGACAGGGGTTTCAGCGGCGGGGAGCTGTTTTTT. Its protein product is CASRDRGFSGGELFF.